The 27 T cell receptor beta chains presented below share a single source sample, sequenced in a study of T cells after posttransplantation cyclophosphamide. TCRdb keeps only in-frame clones here, not all; method: immunoSEQ multiplex PCR. The sample contains 34,000 or so clones, roughly 90% of which appear only once. The naive gate required viable CD3+CD4+ or CD3+CD8+ cells with CCR7+CD45RA+CD45RO-CD95-CD27+CD28+ phenotype. The sample taken for sequencing was naive CD4+ T cells sorted from blood. These receptors were obtained from a man aged 30 to 39 in good health and a related stem cell transplant donor.

The chain is built from TRBV7-3 and TRBJ2-7; 7 positions match TRBD2. Germline V gene data show CDR1 as SGHTA and CDR2 as FQGTGA. The CDR3 extends over 15 amino acids. Trimming took 2 bases from V and 5 from J; bases not matched to a gene: 9. Here the CDR3 reads CASSLGSGGGNEQYF. The CDR3 DNA follows: TGTGCCAGCAGCTTAGGGTCCGGGGGAGGGAACGAGCAGTACTTC.

The rearrangement joins TRBV7-3 to TRBJ1-1; perhaps TRBD1 as D (6 bases). Germline V gene sequence: CDR1 SGHTA, CDR2 FQGTGA. V lost 6 bases and J lost 2, with 13 bases in between. The CDR3 contains 14 residues. CDR3 sequence reads: CASRAGHLNTEAFF. DNA of the CDR3: TGTGCCAGCAGAGCGGGACACCTTAACACTGAAGCTTTCTTT.

The chain joins TRBV4-2 to TRBJ1-2; D remains unclear. In germline, CDR1 is LGHNA, CDR2 YNFKEQ. The CDR3 has 14 amino acids. Trimming took off 0 bases at V and 8 bases at J, with 13 bases between the two ends. The CDR3 DNA follows: TGTGCCAGCAGCCAAGATACACAGTTTGGGGGCTACACCTTC. Protein sequence: CASSQDTQFGGYTF.

The CDR3: CASSEDRTRNTIYF. The CDR3 DNA follows: TGTGCCAGCAGCGAGGACAGAACCAGAAACACCATATATTTT. The chain joins TRBV7-2 to TRBJ1-3; TRBD1 is a possible D gene (6 bases). The CDR3 runs 14 residues. V was shortened by 5 bases and J by 5 bases, with 13 bases between the two germline ends. Germline V lookup: CDR1 SGHTA, CDR2 FQGNSA.

This sequence joins TRBV5-1 and TRBJ2-1, with 10 bases fitting TRBD1. Germline CDR1 and CDR2: SGHRS and YFSETQ. This CDR3 has 13 residues. V was pared by 6 bases and J by 6 bases, with 3 bases of the junction left unmatched. DNA of the CDR3: TGCGCCAGCACCTGGACAGGGGGCAATGAGCAGTTCTTC. Translating it yields CASTWTGGNEQFF.

The chain couples TRBV27 to TRBJ1-2, with TRBD1 matching over 8 bases. CDR1 is MNHEY, CDR2 SMNVEV, per germline (reference sequence). CDR3 length: 14 amino acids. J lost 0 bases, V lost 5 bases, and 2 bases had no gene match. The CDR3 DNA follows: TGTGCCAGCAGTCTACAGGGGGCTAACTATGGCTACACCTTC. Protein product: CASSLQGANYGYTF.

The chain couples TRBV11-2 to TRBJ2-4; TRBD2 might be the D (5 bases). V gave up 1 base and J gave up 1 base, with 11 bases separating them. Germline values: CDR1 SGHAT, CDR2 FQNNGV. The CDR3 totals 16 residues. CDR3: CASSLGWERAKNIQYF. The DNA of the CDR3 is TGTGCCAGCAGCTTAGGTTGGGAGAGGGCCAAAAACATTCAGTACTTC.

The V call is TRBV9, the J call TRBJ1-1; D perhaps matches TRBD1 (5 bases). From germline, CDR1 is SGDLS and CDR2 YYNGEE. Trimming stripped 4 bases from V and 4 bases from J, with 11 bases between. There are 13 residues in the CDR3. DNA for the CDR3: TGTGCCAGCAGCACAGGTCAGATCACTGAAGCTTTCTTT. Translation gives CASSTGQITEAFF. The full variable domain, completed using reference TRBV9 and TRBJ1-1, is DSGVTQTPKHLITATGQRVTLRCSPRSGDLSVYWYQQSLDQGLQFLIQYYNGEERAKGNILERFSAQQFPDLHSELNLSSLELGDSALYFCASSTGQITEAFFGQGTRLTVV.

The J gene is TRBJ2-3, the V gene TRBV19, with 8 bases lining up with TRBD2. Trimming removed 0 bases from V and 11 bases from J; junction bases left unmatched: 4. Germline V lookup: CDR1 LNHDA, CDR2 SQIVND (reference sequence). This CDR3 spans 13 amino acids. In nucleotides, the CDR3 is TGTGCCAGTAGTATAGATGTAGCGGGGAAGCAGTATTTT. It translates to CASSIDVAGKQYF.

The chain combines TRBV4-1 with TRBJ2-7; tentative D call: TRBD1 (5 bases). Germline V gene lookup returns CDR1 MGHRA and CDR2 YSYEKL. Trimming removed 6 bases at V and 5 bases at J, with 23 bases between. The CDR3 extends over 16 amino acids. Here the CDR3 reads CASSPGFYTSGHEQYF. DNA of the CDR3: TGCGCCAGCAGTCCAGGGTTCTACACATCTGGACACGAGCAGTACTTC.

CDR3 nucleotides: TGTGCCAGCAGCGTAGGAGGGGGCCCGATCGGGATTAAGAACACCGGGGAGCTGTTTTTT. This gives the protein CASSVGGGPIGIKNTGELFF. V usage is TRBV9 and J usage is TRBJ2-2; 7 bases are shared with TRBD1. J was trimmed by 1 base and V by 0 bases; bases with no gene match: 15. CDR1 SGDLS and CDR2 YYNGEE come from the germline V gene. The CDR3 contains 20 residues.

This rearrangement joins TRBV7-2 to TRBJ2-7; TRBD2 matches at 8 bases. The J call could be wrong; TRBJ2-1 is a better fit for the DNA end. Germline assignment: CDR1 SGHTA and CDR2 FQGNSA. The CDR3 has 15 residues. The CDR3 is CASSLVAGGSNEQFF. CDR3 nucleotides: TGTGCCAGCAGCTTAGTGGCGGGGGGTTCCAATGAGCAGTTCTTC.

The chain is built from TRBV6-6 and TRBJ1-4; D not resolved. CDR1 MNHNY and CDR2 SVGAGI come from the germline V gene (reference sequence). V was cut by 4 bases and J by 3 bases, with 12 bases left in between. The CDR3 sequence is 15 residues long. The CDR3 spells CASSLPRRSNEKLFF. The CDR3 nucleotides are TGTGCCAGCAGTTTACCACGCAGGTCTAATGAAAAACTGTTTTTT.

J is TRBJ2-2 and V is TRBV5-1; D is perhaps TRBD1 (6 bases). V lost 4 bases and J lost 0, with 10 bases in between. Germline V lookup: CDR1 SGHRS, CDR2 YFSETQ. There are 15 residues in the CDR3. CDR3 sequence reads: CASSPDRSNTGELFF. Written as DNA, the CDR3 is TGCGCCAGCAGCCCGGACAGATCGAACACCGGGGAGCTGTTTTTT.

The chain joins TRBV19 to TRBJ2-5, with TRBD1 matching 7 bases. CDR1 is LNHDA and CDR2 is SQIVND in the germline V gene (reference sequence). The CDR3 extends over 13 amino acids. Unmatched junction bases numbered 6, after V lost 5 bases and J lost 6 bases. As DNA, the CDR3 is TGTGCCAGTAGTGAGACAGGGAGTCAGACCCAGTACTTC. This gives the protein CASSETGSQTQYF. Complete variable domain (other parts from reference TRBV19 and TRBJ2-5): DGGITQSPKYLFRKEGQNVTLSCEQNLNHDAMYWYRQDPGQGLRLIYYSQIVNDFQKGDIAEGYSVSREKKESFPLTVTSAQKNPTAFYLCASSETGSQTQYFGPGTRLLVL.

This chain joins TRBV15 and TRBJ2-5, with 11 bases fitting TRBD1. The length of the CDR3 is 16 residues. After removal of 0 bases from V and 4 bases from J, the junction contained 4 bases not matched to a gene. CDR1 LNHNV and CDR2 YYDKDF come from the germline V gene (reference sequence). CDR3 sequence: CATSRDKGTGGETQYF. Written as DNA, the CDR3 is TGTGCCACCAGCAGAGATAAGGGGACAGGGGGAGAGACCCAGTACTTC. The complete variable domain, with remaining parts taken from reference TRBV15 and TRBJ2-5, reads DAMVIQNPRYQVTQFGKPVTLSCSQTLNHNVMYWYQQKSSQAPKLLFHYYDKDFNNEADTPDNFQSRRPNTSFCFLDIRSPGLGDTAMYLCATSRDKGTGGETQYFGPGTRLLVL.

V is TRBV5-1 and J is TRBJ2-7; tentatively, D is TRBD2 (6 bases). The V end lost 4 bases, the J end lost 3 bases, and 14 bases lay between the germline ends. CDR3 length: 14 amino acids. Germline V lookup: CDR1 SGHRS, CDR2 YFSETQ. The CDR3 sequence is CASSRDGGRYEQYF. CDR3 DNA sequence: TGCGCCAGCAGCAGGGACGGGGGTCGCTACGAGCAGTACTTC.

The chain couples TRBV7-2 to TRBJ1-5; D remains unclear. This CDR3 has 16 residues. The V gene lost 5 bases and the J gene lost 1 base, with 15 bases spanning the gap. Germline V gene lookup returns CDR1 SGHTA and CDR2 FQGNSA. CDR3 coding DNA: TGTGCCAGCAGCCGAACTTTAGCGGGAAGCAATCAGCCCCAGCATTTT. It is translated as CASSRTLAGSNQPQHF. Filled out from reference TRBV7-2 and TRBJ1-5, the complete variable domain reads GAGVSQSPSNKVTEKGKDVELRCDPISGHTALYWYRQSLGQGLEFLIYFQGNSAPDKSGLPSDRFSAERTGGSVSTLTIQRTQQEDSAVYLCASSRTLAGSNQPQHFGDGTRLSIL.

Only one count was recorded for this clone. The gene calls are TRBV18 and TRBJ2-7, with TRBD1 as a possible D gene (5 bases). Trimming took 2 bases from V and 0 from J, leaving 11 bases between them. The CDR3 loop spans 15 amino acids. Germline V CDR1 and CDR2: KGHSH, LQKENI. The CDR3 spells CASSPRVGDSYEQYF. The CDR3 nucleotides read TGTGCCAGCTCACCAAGAGTAGGGGACTCCTACGAGCAGTACTTC. Filled out from reference TRBV18 and TRBJ2-7, the complete variable domain reads NAGVMQNPRHLVRRRGQEARLRCSPMKGHSHVYWYRQLPEEGLKFMVYLQKENIIDESGMPKERFSAEFPKEGPSILRIQQVVRGDSAAYFCASSPRVGDSYEQYFGPGTRLTVT.

The CDR3 here is CASSFGGEVYEQYF. In DNA form, the CDR3 reads TGTGCCAGCAGCTTCGGGGGAGAAGTCTACGAGCAGTACTTC. The chain recombines TRBV7-2 with TRBJ2-7; a possible D gene is TRBD2 (6 bases). Germline CDR1 reads SGHTA; CDR2 reads FQGNSA. This CDR3 is built from 14 residues. V lost 3 bases, J lost 3 bases, and 12 bases lay in between.

The V gene is TRBV5-1, the J gene TRBJ2-5; 7 nucleotides agree with TRBD1. The CDR3 spans 15 residues. Germline CDR1 SGHRS, CDR2 YFSETQ. V lost 0 bases to trimming and J lost 1 base; unmatched junction nucleotides: 3. Here the CDR3 DNA reads TGCGCCAGCAGCTTGGATGGGACAGCCCAAGAGACCCAGTACTTC. This gives the protein CASSLDGTAQETQYF. Filled out from reference TRBV5-1 and TRBJ2-5, the complete variable domain reads KAGVTQTPRYLIKTRGQQVTLSCSPISGHRSVSWYQQTPGQGLQFLFEYFSETQRNKGNFPGRFSGRQFSNSRSEMNVSTLELGDSALYLCASSLDGTAQETQYFGPGTRLLVL.

This rearrangement joins TRBV5-1 to TRBJ1-4; D remains ambiguous. Trimming removed 2 bases from V and 0 bases from J, with 5 bases in between. CDR3 size: 14 residues. CDR1 and CDR2 from the germline V gene are SGHRS and YFSETQ. As DNA, the CDR3 is TGCGCCAGCAGCTTCGGGGCAACTAATGAAAAACTGTTTTTT. Its protein is CASSFGATNEKLFF.

The J gene is TRBJ2-5, the V gene TRBV29-1; tentative D call: TRBD2 (5 bases). V lost 4 bases and J 4 bases, leaving 10 bases between the germline ends. The CDR3 is 12 amino acids. Germline V lookup: CDR1 SQVTM, CDR2 ANQGSEA. The CDR3 reads CSVVEGIETQYF. The CDR3 DNA reads TGCAGCGTTGTCGAGGGTATAGAGACCCAGTACTTC.

V is TRBV14 and J is TRBJ2-5; TRBD2 aligns across 8 bases. Germline CDR1 reads SGHDN; CDR2 reads FVKESK. The CDR3 covers 14 residues. J was trimmed by 5 bases and V by 1 base; bases with no gene match: 3. CDR3 in DNA: TGTGCCAGCAGCCAAGCGGGGGGGCCGGAGACCCAGTACTTC. Amino acids: CASSQAGGPETQYF.

The chain links TRBV19 to TRBJ1-1, with 8 positions matching TRBD1. Germline trimming cut 3 bases from V and 5 bases from J; bases unmatched to any gene: 5. The CDR3 length is 14 residues. The germline gives CDR1 LNHDA, CDR2 SQIVND (reference sequence). The CDR3 spells CASSMAGGGTEAFF. CDR3 bases: TGTGCCAGTAGTATGGCAGGGGGCGGTACTGAAGCTTTCTTT. Using reference TRBV19 and TRBJ1-1 for the parts outside the CDR3, the full variable domain is DGGITQSPKYLFRKEGQNVTLSCEQNLNHDAMYWYRQDPGQGLRLIYYSQIVNDFQKGDIAEGYSVSREKKESFPLTVTSAQKNPTAFYLCASSMAGGGTEAFFGQGTRLTVV.

The chain has TRBV12-5 and TRBJ1-6; TRBD1 matches at 7 bases. Trimming cost V 1 base and J 9 bases; bases outside gene matches: 3. CDR1 is LGHNT, CDR2 FRNRAP, per germline. This CDR3 has 14 residues. CDR3 coding DNA: TGTGCTAGTGGTTTGGACAGGGGTGCTTCACCCCTCCACTTT. As protein: CASGLDRGASPLHF.

This chain connects TRBV19 to TRBJ2-5; 9 nucleotides agree with TRBD2. This CDR3 contains 18 residues. Germline CDR1 is LNHDA and CDR2 is SQIVND (reference sequence). Trimming cost V 4 bases and J 5 bases; bases outside gene matches: 17. In DNA, the CDR3 is TGTGCCAGTAGTACCCCGGGCTTCCCGCTAGCGGGGACGGAGACCCAGTACTTC. It specifies CASSTPGFPLAGTETQYF.